The 26 T cell receptor beta chains in this list originate from one sample, sequenced in a study of T cells in Graves' hyperthyroidism and ophthalmopathy. TCR beta CDR3 sequences were amplified from RNA transcripts. A first-round RT-PCR of the TCR CDR3 used the HTBI primer set. TCRdb processed the multiplex PCR reads anew with MiXCR; each CDR3 protein has one entry. The sample yields hundreds of thousands of distinct CDR3 sequences, 15% to 19% seen once. The specimen sequenced was blood. The origin of the receptors is a woman aged 18-29 years with Graves' hyperthyroidism.

The chain joins TRBV11-1 to TRBJ1-1, with 8 nucleotides matching TRBD1. Trimming took 5 bases from V and 4 from J; bases not matched to a gene: 6. The CDR3 is 14 residues long. CDR1 is SGHAT, CDR2 FQDESV, per germline (reference sequence). The CDR3 nucleotides are TGTGCCAGCAGCACCCAAGGACAGGGCACTGAAGCTTTCTTT. Protein sequence: CASSTQGQGTEAFF.

Points on this clonotype: Possible read error: a much larger clone is one base away. V and J are TRBV3-1 and TRBJ1-1; D might be TRBD1 (5 bases). This CDR3 spans 16 amino acids. CDR1 and CDR2 (germline): LGHDT, YNNKEL (reference sequence). The DNA for the CDR3 is TGTGCCGGCAGCCAAGGGGCAGGAGTAAAGAACACTGAAGCTTTCTTT. It specifies CAGSQGAGVKNTEAFF.

This clonotype was picked up many times. The chain links TRBV12-3 or TRBV12-4 to TRBJ2-7; 8 bases align to TRBD2. The V segment lost 6 bases and the J segment 2 bases; nucleotides outside the gene matches: 9. The CDR3 extends over 15 amino acids. CDR3 sequence (DNA): TGTGCCAGCAGCCAAAGCGGGAGTGTCGCCTACGAGCAGTACTTC. This translates into CASSQSGSVAYEQYF.

This clonotype turned up a few times. The gene calls are TRBV11-2 and TRBJ2-3; 9 nucleotides line up with TRBD2. Germline V gene data show CDR1 as SGHAT and CDR2 as FQNNGV. The CDR3 has 15 residues. The ends lost 2 bases at V and 4 bases at J; junction bases unmatched: 4. This CDR3 reads CASSLSGRSPDTQYF. The CDR3 coding sequence is TGTGCCAGCAGCTTAAGCGGGAGGTCCCCAGATACGCAGTATTTT.

This clonotype was recorded many times. V usage is TRBV29-1 and J usage is TRBJ1-1; no clear D gene. V was cut by 3 bases and J by 3 bases, with 8 bases left in between. Germline-derived CDR1 and CDR2 are SQVTM and ANQGSEA. The CDR3 is 12 residues long. CDR3 DNA: TGCAGCGTTGAGGGGATCGACACTGAAGCTTTCTTT. It specifies CSVEGIDTEAFF.

The chain recombines TRBV27 with TRBJ1-4; 7 bases line up with TRBD1. This CDR3 comprises 15 residues. Trimming at V came to 5 bases and at J to 8 bases, leaving 11 bases not matched to a gene. Per the germline V gene, CDR1 is MNHEY and CDR2 is SMNVEV (reference sequence). The CDR3 reads CASSTAGGQGEKLFF. The CDR3 region has the DNA TGTGCCAGCAGTACGGCAGGGGGGCAAGGGGAAAAACTGTTTTTT.

In this sample, this clonotype turned up many times. This chain uses TRBV28 with TRBJ1-1; TRBD1 is a possible D gene (5 bases). The CDR3 sequence is 14 residues long. Trimming left V 3 bases short and J 5 bases short, with 13 bases between. Germline CDR1 reads MDHEN; CDR2 reads SYDVKM. CDR3 residues: CASSFDSSRTEAFF. In nucleotides, the CDR3 is TGTGCCAGCAGTTTTGACAGTTCGCGTACTGAAGCTTTCTTT.

This clonotype was counted only a few times. This chain connects TRBV10-2 to TRBJ2-7; 9 nucleotides align to TRBD2. The CDR3 runs 14 residues. Germline lookup yields CDR1 WSHSY and CDR2 SAAADI. After removal of 2 bases from V and 6 bases from J, the junction contained 5 bases not matched to a gene. This CDR3 reads CASSERVAGVEQYF. The CDR3 coding sequence is TGCGCCAGCAGTGAGAGGGTAGCGGGAGTCGAGCAGTACTTC.

This clonotype has just a few counts. The chain uses TRBV5-1 and TRBJ2-7; D is tentatively TRBD1 or TRBD2 (5 bases each). The V gene's germline CDR1 is SGHRS and CDR2 YFSETQ. Trimming pared 5 bases from V and 3 bases from J, leaving 15 bases between. The CDR3 is 14 residues long. The CDR3 loop reads CASSRDGLYYEQYF. In DNA, the CDR3 is TGCGCCAGCAGTAGGGACGGGCTTTACTACGAGCAGTACTTC.

This clonotype was counted only a few times. V usage is TRBV29-1 and J usage is TRBJ1-2; D perhaps matches TRBD1 (5 bases). The V and J ends lost 3 bases and 12 bases respectively, with 11 bases between them. CDR1 and CDR2 from the germline V gene are SQVTM and ANQGSEA. The CDR3 runs to 10 residues. The chain's CDR3 is CSVEAQGNTF. The CDR3, as DNA: TGCAGCGTTGAGGCGCAGGGAAACACCTTC.

The chain combines TRBV10-3 with TRBJ1-4, with unresolved D. Per germline, CDR1 ENHRY and CDR2 SYGVKD. The CDR3 runs 13 residues. V was shortened by 4 bases and J by 1 base, with 4 bases between the two germline ends. In DNA, the CDR3 is TGTGCCATCAGTGGGCGAACTAATGAAAAACTGTTTTTT. This codes for CAISGRTNEKLFF.

This clonotype was counted ten times or more. CDR3 amino acids: CASSFGKVLTSYEQYF. CDR3 nucleotides: TGTGCCAGCAGCTTCGGTAAAGTTTTGACCTCCTACGAGCAGTACTTC. The chain uses TRBV7-9 and TRBJ2-7; D remains ambiguous. CDR3 length equals 16 residues. Trimming cost V 3 bases and J 0 bases, with 15 bases left between them. From germline, CDR1 is SEHNR and CDR2 FQNEAQ (reference sequence).

Only a few counts were recorded for this clonotype. V and J are TRBV3-1 and TRBJ2-7; D gene unclear. Deletions cut 0 bases from V and 1 base from J, with 13 bases between. Germline V CDR1 and CDR2: LGHDT, YNNKEL (reference sequence). This CDR3 has 16 residues. The CDR3 protein is CASSQDVSSFSYEQYF. The CDR3 DNA follows: TGTGCCAGCAGCCAAGATGTCAGCTCATTTTCCTACGAGCAGTACTTC.

This sequence joins TRBV24-1 and TRBJ1-2; tentative D call: TRBD1 (6 bases). The CDR3 runs 17 residues. Germline CDR1 is KGHDR and CDR2 is SFDVKD. V gave up 4 bases and J gave up 3 bases, with 20 bases separating them. The CDR3 sequence: CATSDRGTNLTHYGYTF. For the CDR3, the DNA is TGTGCCACCAGTGACCGGGGGACAAACCTAACCCACTATGGCTACACCTTC.

This clonotype is a singleton in its sample. This may come from a read error, since a much larger clone is one base off. The genes are TRBV29-1 and TRBJ2-7, with D uncertain. The germline CDR1 and CDR2 sequences are SQVTM and ANQGSEA. The CDR3 length is 11 residues. Between the trimmed V and J ends, which lost 3 bases and 3 bases, there was a span of 6 bases. CDR3: CSVEANYEQYF. In DNA, the CDR3 is TGCAGCGTTGAGGCCAACTACGAGCAGTACTTC.

This clonotype was seen only a few times. This chain joins TRBV6-4 and TRBJ1-5; the D is unclear. The CDR3 covers 14 residues. The germline V gene encodes CDR1 MRHNA and CDR2 SNTAGT. The germline V and J ends were trimmed by 3 bases and 0 bases, with 6 bases remaining between them. The CDR3: CASSEEYSNQPQHF. For the CDR3, the DNA is TGTGCCAGCAGTGAGGAGTATAGCAATCAGCCCCAGCATTTT.

The CDR3 protein is CASYGLASYNEQFF. The CDR3 DNA sequence: TGTGCCAGCTATGGACTAGCGTCCTACAATGAGCAGTTCTTC. This rearrangement joins TRBV6-1 to TRBJ2-1; 9 bases align to TRBD2. V lost 8 bases to trimming and J lost 1 base; unmatched junction nucleotides: 3. This CDR3 has 14 amino acids. Germline CDR1 is MNHNS and CDR2 is SASEGT.

About this clonotype itself: At one of its ends the junction is not consistent with the germline gene, which may arise from a read error. The V call is TRBV28, the J call TRBJ2-7; D might be TRBD1 (5 bases). CDR3 length equals 15 residues. Germline lookup yields CDR1 MDHEN and CDR2 SYDVKM. This CDR3 reads CASSPPRTFSYEQCF. The CDR3 region has the DNA TGTGCCAGCAGTCCCCCCCGGACATTCTCCTACGAGCAGTGCTTC.

This chain joins TRBV7-2 and TRBJ1-1, with TRBD1 as a possible D gene (5 bases). V shed 4 bases and J shed 4 bases, with 19 bases lying between them. The CDR3 is 16 residues long. From germline, CDR1 is SGHTA and CDR2 FQGNSA. The CDR3 DNA follows: TGTGCCAGCAGCTCGGGGACGCCTCTGGTCGCCACTGAAGCTTTCTTT. Protein sequence: CASSSGTPLVATEAFF.

This clonotype was picked up a small number of times. The chain combines TRBV5-1 with TRBJ2-5; TRBD2 might be the D (5 bases). Per the germline V gene, CDR1 is SGHRS and CDR2 is YFSETQ. Trimming took 3 bases from V and 3 from J, leaving 18 bases between them. The CDR3 sequence is 16 residues long. The CDR3 sequence: CASSWRTVQSEETQYF. The CDR3 bases are TGCGCCAGCAGCTGGAGGACCGTCCAAAGCGAAGAGACCCAGTACTTC.

This clonotype was seen ten or more times. J is TRBJ1-5 and V is TRBV20-1; maybe TRBD1 (5 bases). Between the trimmed V and J ends, which lost 1 base and 0 bases, there was a span of 7 bases. The CDR3 is 14 amino acids. CDR1 is DFQATT, CDR2 SNEGSKA, per germline (reference sequence). CDR3 bases: TGCAGTGCTAGAGTTGGGGGTAGCAATCAGCCCCAGCATTTT. It encodes CSARVGGSNQPQHF.

In its sample, this clonotype was seen many times. V gene TRBV28 combines with J gene TRBJ1-5; D is uncertain. V was shortened by 2 bases and J by 2 bases, with 10 bases between the two germline ends. Germline CDR1 and CDR2: MDHEN and SYDVKM. The CDR3 spans 15 residues. The CDR3 DNA reads TGTGCCAGCAGTTTAGGCCACGACGGCAATCAGCCCCAGCATTTT. Translation: CASSLGHDGNQPQHF.

This clonotype showed up just a few times. The rearrangement links TRBV7-2 to TRBJ1-2, with 8 bases aligning to TRBD1. The CDR3 consists of 13 residues. Trimming removed 5 bases from V and 8 bases from J; junction bases left unmatched: 7. From germline, CDR1 is SGHTA and CDR2 FQGNSA. The CDR3 region is CASSATGGRGYTF. Here the CDR3 DNA reads TGTGCCAGCAGCGCCACAGGGGGTCGGGGCTACACCTTC.

The sample holds many counts of this clonotype. This rearrangement joins TRBV20-1 to TRBJ1-5, with a tentative D call TRBD1 (6 bases). Germline V gene lookup returns CDR1 DFQATT and CDR2 SNEGSKA (reference sequence). The ends were cut back, 6 bases at V and 5 bases at J, with 11 bases in the middle. This CDR3 contains 12 residues. The CDR3 spells CSAGGSYQPQHF. CDR3 sequence (DNA): TGCAGTGCGGGGGGCTCCTATCAGCCCCAGCATTTT.

This clonotype was seen at least ten times. The chain carries TRBV6-6 and TRBJ1-1; no firm D call. CDR1 is MNHNY and CDR2 is SVGAGI in the germline V gene (reference sequence). Trimming removed 0 bases at V and 4 bases at J, with 6 bases between. This CDR3 comprises 13 residues. The CDR3 DNA sequence: TGTGCCAGCAGTTACTCGAGTAGCACTGAAGCTTTCTTT. As protein: CASSYSSSTEAFF.

The V call is TRBV13, the J call TRBJ2-7; TRBD1 is a possible D gene (5 bases). Germline assignment: CDR1 PRHDT and CDR2 FYEKMQ (reference sequence). The CDR3 totals 16 residues. Trimming took off 6 bases at V and 2 bases at J, with 20 bases between the two ends. CDR3 in amino acids: CASSSLGAGPPYEQYF. The CDR3 bases are TGTGCCAGCAGTTCTCTTGGAGCAGGGCCCCCCTACGAGCAGTACTTC. The full variable domain, in which reference TRBV13 and TRBJ2-7 provide the parts outside the CDR3, is AAGVIQSPRHLIKEKRETATLKCYPIPRHDTVYWYQQGPGQDPQFLISFYEKMQSDKGSIPDRFSAQQFSDYHSELNMSSLELGDSALYFCASSSLGAGPPYEQYFGPGTRLTVT.